This TCR beta chain was profiled in a study of shared clonotypes between healthy human individuals. Profiling relied on immunoSEQ multiplex PCR, and the TCRdb table lists in-frame clones only, not all of them. The sample lists under 1,900,000 clones, approximately 98.5% seen once, with about 0.4% in the top ten. The receptor comes from a young man in good health. Material for sequencing was naive CD4+ T cells sorted from blood. Subset: CD45RA+ positively selected.

The CDR3 DNA reads as TGTGCCAGCAGCTTATACGGGGGACAGAACACTGAAGCTTTCTTT. This codes for CASSLYGGQNTEAFF. This chain links TRBV7-8 with TRBJ1-1, with D possibly being TRBD1 (6 bases). V dropped 2 bases and J dropped 1 base, with 11 bases sitting between them. The CDR3 runs 15 residues. Germline assignment: CDR1 SGHVS and CDR2 FQNEAQ.